One and the same sample provided the 15 T cell receptor beta chains below, sequenced in a study of blood T cell repertoires in COVID-19. Sequencing used immunoSEQ multiplex PCR; TCRdb keeps in-frame clones, though not all of them. The table lists approximately 260,000 clones, more than 80% of them singletons. The sequenced sample was peripheral blood. The receptors were sampled from a woman in her thirties or forties with acute or convalescent COVID-19.

The chain carries TRBV5-1 and TRBJ1-1; 9 nucleotides line up with TRBD1. There are 14 residues in the CDR3. The J segment lost 5 bases and the V segment lost 4 bases, leaving 6 bases of the junction unmatched. Germline values: CDR1 SGHRS, CDR2 YFSETQ. The CDR3 reads CASSGGQGITEAFF. For the CDR3, the DNA is TGCGCCAGCAGCGGGGGACAGGGTATAACTGAAGCTTTCTTT.

The chain joins TRBV10-3 to TRBJ2-3; tentatively, D is TRBD2 (7 bases). Germline lookup yields CDR1 ENHRY and CDR2 SYGVKD. V lost 4 bases, J lost 5 bases, and 16 bases lay in between. The length of the CDR3 is 15 residues. This chain's CDR3 is CAISASRGGEDTQYF. The CDR3 DNA reads as TGTGCCATCAGTGCCTCAAGGGGGGGCGAAGATACGCAGTATTTT.

The rearrangement links TRBV11-2 to TRBJ1-1, with 9 positions matching TRBD1. This CDR3 comprises 15 residues. V shed 5 bases and J 1 base; nucleotides not matched to a gene: 5. CDR1 is SGHAT and CDR2 is FQNNGV in the germline V gene. The CDR3 loop is CASSQAGQGNTEAFF. CDR3 nucleotide sequence: TGTGCCAGCAGCCAGGCGGGACAGGGGAACACTGAAGCTTTCTTT.

The CDR3 sequence is CASSFSLIRELFF. Written as DNA, the CDR3 is TGTGCCAGCAGTTTCTCTCTTATCCGGGAGCTGTTTTTT. The chain recombines TRBV27 with TRBJ2-2; D call uncertain. V lost 3 bases and J 9 bases, leaving 11 bases between the germline ends. The CDR3 consists of 13 residues. The germline V gene encodes CDR1 MNHEY and CDR2 SMNVEV (reference sequence).

The gene calls are TRBV11-2 and TRBJ2-2; D may be TRBD1 (6 bases). This CDR3 contains 14 residues. Looked up from germline, CDR1 is SGHAT and CDR2 is FQNNGV. Trimming pared 5 bases from V and 8 bases from J, leaving 15 bases between. The CDR3 DNA reads as TGTGCCAGCAGCCGATTACAGGGTTCTGGGGAGCTGTTTTTT. Its protein is CASSRLQGSGELFF.

The CDR3 spells CASSQDGNGVGGNEQFF. CDR3 DNA sequence: TGTGCCAGCAGCCAAGATGGTAACGGGGTCGGCGGGAATGAGCAGTTCTTC. The chain joins TRBV4-2 to TRBJ2-1, with a tentative D call TRBD2 (5 bases). With 0 bases removed from V and 7 bases from J, the gap between germline ends came to 19 bases. CDR1 LGHNA and CDR2 YNFKEQ come from the germline V gene. CDR3 size: 17 residues.

The chain employs TRBV4-1 and TRBJ1-6; D not resolved. This CDR3 contains 17 residues. V dropped 0 bases and J dropped 0 bases, with 9 bases sitting between them. Germline V lookup: CDR1 MGHRA, CDR2 YSYEKL. DNA for the CDR3: TGCGCCAGCAGCCAAGAGGCTCGAAGCTCCTATAATTCACCCCTCCACTTT. Its translation is CASSQEARSSYNSPLHF.

The rearrangement links TRBV9 to TRBJ2-3, with a possible D match to TRBD1 (5 bases). The CDR3 covers 15 residues. V dropped 0 bases and J dropped 0 bases, with 8 bases sitting between them. CDR1 and CDR2 (germline): SGDLS, YYNGEE. CDR3 residues: CASSVVQGSTDTQYF. The CDR3 coding sequence is TGTGCCAGCAGCGTAGTCCAGGGTAGCACAGATACGCAGTATTTT.

J is TRBJ2-5 and V is TRBV18; D is undetermined. V lost 1 base and J lost 4, with 13 bases in between. The CDR3 is made up of 15 amino acids. Germline CDR1 KGHSH, CDR2 LQKENI. Written as DNA, the CDR3 is TGTGCCAGCTCACCACGCACCAGCGCTGCAGAGACCCAGTACTTC. The encoded protein is CASSPRTSAAETQYF.

This clone occurred a few times. The chain couples TRBV29-1 to TRBJ1-4; D might be TRBD1 (6 bases). Trimming pared 7 bases from V and 8 bases from J, leaving 17 bases between. Germline CDR1 and CDR2: SQVTM and ANQGSEA. CDR3 length equals 13 residues. This CDR3 is CSATGILGEKLFF. CDR3 nucleotides: TGCAGCGCTACAGGGATCTTAGGAGAAAAACTGTTTTTT.

The chain joins TRBV7-9 to TRBJ1-4; TRBD1 aligns across 10 bases. V dropped 5 bases and J dropped 8; count of bases not matched to a gene: 11. Germline CDR1 SEHNR, CDR2 FQNEAQ (reference sequence). The CDR3 covers 16 residues. The CDR3 reads CASSPLGRDRGEKLFF. For the CDR3, the DNA is TGTGCCAGCAGCCCCCTCGGCCGGGACAGGGGAGAAAAACTGTTTTTT. The full variable domain, with the rest looked up from reference TRBV7-9 and TRBJ1-4, is DTGVSQNPRHKITKRGQNVTFRCDPISEHNRLYWYRQTLGQGPEFLTYFQNEAQLEKSRLLSDRFSAERPKGSFSTLEIQRTEQGDSAMYLCASSPLGRDRGEKLFFGSGTQLSVL.

The chain joins TRBV5-5 to TRBJ1-3; D is ambiguous. Trimming removed 6 bases at V and 0 bases at J, with 13 bases between. CDR1 and CDR2 (germline): SGHKS, YYEKEE (reference sequence). The CDR3 spans 15 residues. The CDR3 loop reads CASTSLGSSGNTIYF. The CDR3 DNA reads TGTGCCAGCACCTCTTTAGGGAGCTCTGGAAACACCATATATTTT.

This clone was detected a few times. The CDR3 region is CASSLTGNGYGYTF. In nucleotides, the CDR3 is TGCGCCAGCAGCTTGACAGGGAATGGCTATGGCTACACCTTC. The rearrangement links TRBV5-1 to TRBJ1-2; D is perhaps TRBD1 (6 bases). The CDR3 length is 14 residues. Germline assignment: CDR1 SGHRS and CDR2 YFSETQ. Trimming cost V 1 base and J 4 bases, with 11 bases left between them.

A single count supports this clone. V gene TRBV27 combines with J gene TRBJ1-1; TRBD1 might be the D (5 bases). V shed 3 bases and J shed 4 bases, with 12 bases lying between them. CDR1 and CDR2 (germline): MNHEY, SMNVEV (reference sequence). The CDR3 contains 14 residues. The CDR3 reads CASSLQGAGTEAFF. Written as DNA, the CDR3 is TGTGCCAGCAGTTTGCAGGGCGCTGGCACTGAAGCTTTCTTT.

The rearrangement joins TRBV4-1 to TRBJ1-5; a possible D gene is TRBD1 (5 bases). The CDR3 loop spans 13 amino acids. CDR1 and CDR2 (germline): MGHRA, YSYEKL. Trimming removed 0 bases at V and 6 bases at J, with 6 bases between. For the CDR3, the DNA is TGCGCCAGCAGCCAAGAAGGGGTTCAGCCCCAGCATTTT. It translates to CASSQEGVQPQHF.